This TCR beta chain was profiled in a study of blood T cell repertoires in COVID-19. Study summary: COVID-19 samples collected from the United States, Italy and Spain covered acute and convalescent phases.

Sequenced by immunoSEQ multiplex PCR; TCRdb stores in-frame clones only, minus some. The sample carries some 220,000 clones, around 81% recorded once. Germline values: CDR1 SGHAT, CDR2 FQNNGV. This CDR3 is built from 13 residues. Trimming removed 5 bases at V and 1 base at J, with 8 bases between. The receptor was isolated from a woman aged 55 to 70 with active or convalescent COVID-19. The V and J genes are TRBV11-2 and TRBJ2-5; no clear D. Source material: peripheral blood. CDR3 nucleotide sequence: TGTGCCAGCAGCCCCCCGGTCCAAGAGACCCAGTACTTC. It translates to CASSPPVQETQYF.